This paragraph covers one TCR beta chain sequence. As originally analysed: Quantification of nucleated cells was approximated via reference gene primer amplification. Profiled with immunoSEQ multiplex PCR; TCRdb holds only in-frame clones, not every one. That table is the source of V, J and clone size, and D and trimming were worked out from the DNA. The sample carries about 76,000 clones, approximately 80% recorded once. The sample belongs to a study of blood T cell repertoires in COVID-19. The overall study: Researchers got acute and convalescent COVID-19 samples from the United States, Italy and Spain. Sample material is recorded as cDNA or gDNA derived from T cells, B-cell-depleted T cells, or PBMCs.

The germline gives CDR1 SEHNR, CDR2 FQNEAQ (reference sequence). V lost 4 bases, J lost 7 bases, and 17 bases lay in between. The CDR3 is made up of 15 amino acids. The sequence was collected from a woman in her sixties with acute or convalescent COVID-19. The chain combines TRBV7-9 with TRBJ2-1; D possibly corresponds to TRBD1 (6 bases). Sequencing was done on a sample of peripheral blood. The CDR3 nucleotides are TGTGCCAGCAGCTACGTAGGACAGTTGGGGAATGAGCAGTTCTTC. As protein: CASSYVGQLGNEQFF.